The clone carrying this T cell receptor (beta chain) was observed a handful of times. Its antigen is as yet unknown. CDR3 size: 15 residues. V was shortened by 3 bases and J by 2 bases, with 13 bases between the two germline ends. The V gene's germline CDR1 is SEHNR and CDR2 FQNEAQ (reference sequence). This specimen comes from a study of identical twins. The study, taken as a whole, reports: Its conclusions, products of cross-sectional statistical analysis, did not come from following the same donors.

MiXCR, applied by TCRdb to the 5' RACE reads, yields one record per CDR3 protein. The table includes about 730,000 distinct CDR3 sequences, less than 25% detected once. This sample was shared with a second study, whose subject was T cells expressing NK-cell markers. That study reports: Sorted CD3+CD56+NKG2C+, CD3+CD56+NKG2C- and CD3+CD56-NKG2C+ T cells supplied TCR beta repertoires. There remained a lack of clarity about HCMV specificity of expanded NKG2C+ T cell clones.

The sequencing input was PBMCs. The chain combines TRBV7-9 with TRBJ2-5; no definite D call. The receptor was isolated from a woman younger than 35 in good health. The CDR3 nucleotides are TGTGCCAGCAGCTTCGGGCAGTTTCCACAAGAGACCCAGTACTTC. It yields the protein CASSFGQFPQETQYF.